These 20 T cell receptor beta chains share one sample of origin, sequenced in a study of cytotoxic CD8 clonotypes in ibrutinib-treated CLL (dated by TCRdb to the early 2020s). To prepare the library, the immunoSEQ multiplex PCR assay was applied. TCRdb limited this immuneACCESS table to in-frame rearrangements with V and J called. A share of clones is missing; checked studies link under half to unresolved V genes, and the rest is unexplained. The sample has about 92,000 clones on record, more than 70% of them singletons. Under 30% of the sample lies in the top ten. What the time point label conveys for this sample: approximately 25 months on ibrutinib. The material was PBMCs, obtained after 24 months of ibrutinib treatment. The receptors here all came from a human donor with chronic lymphocytic leukemia.

The chain employs TRBV5-8 and TRBJ1-4, with a tentative D call TRBD1 (5 bases). The CDR3 is 14 amino acids. V was clipped by 6 bases and J by 7 bases, with 16 bases between them. Germline V gene data show CDR1 as SGHTS and CDR2 as YDEGEE. The chain's CDR3 is CASNSGGRSEKLFF. The DNA of the CDR3 is TGTGCCAGCAACTCGGGGGGGAGGAGTGAAAAACTGTTTTTT. Based on the CDR3 plus reference TRBV5-8 and TRBJ1-4, the full variable domain is EAGVTQSPTHLIKTRGQQATLRCSPISGHTSVYWYQQALGLGLQFLLWYDEGEERNRGNFPPRFSGRQFPNYSSELNVNALELEDSALYLCASNSGGRSEKLFFGSGTQLSVL.

The chain combines TRBV7-3 with TRBJ2-7; D call uncertain. This CDR3 has 14 residues. The V end lost 2 bases, the J end lost 2 bases, and 10 bases lay between the germline ends. Germline V lookup: CDR1 SGHTA, CDR2 FQGTGA. CDR3 nucleotides: TGTGCCAGCAGCTTAGGTGTGAGCACCTACGAGCAGTACTTC. This codes for CASSLGVSTYEQYF.

V usage is TRBV7-9 and J usage is TRBJ2-2; TRBD1 is a possible D gene (6 bases). This CDR3 is 16 amino acids long. Per the germline V gene, CDR1 is SEHNR and CDR2 is FQNEAQ (reference sequence). The V end lost 2 bases, the J end lost 10 bases, and 20 bases lay between the germline ends. CDR3 sequence reads: CASSLKTGIQAEELFF. CDR3 DNA sequence: TGTGCCAGCAGCTTAAAGACAGGCATACAGGCTGAGGAGCTGTTTTTT. Combining the CDR3 with reference TRBV7-9 and TRBJ2-2 gives the whole variable domain DTGVSQNPRHKITKRGQNVTFRCDPISEHNRLYWYRQTLGQGPEFLTYFQNEAQLEKSRLLSDRFSAERPKGSFSTLEIQRTEQGDSAMYLCASSLKTGIQAEELFFGEGSRLTVL.

The chain couples TRBV11-1 to TRBJ1-5; D unresolved. The CDR3 covers 13 residues. V was pared by 2 bases and J by 3 bases, with 5 bases between. CDR1 and CDR2 from the germline V gene are SGHAT and FQDESV (reference sequence). The CDR3 sequence: CASSLNYNQPQHF. The CDR3 nucleotides read TGTGCCAGCAGCTTAAATTACAATCAGCCCCAGCATTTT.

Only a few counts were recorded for this clone. J is TRBJ2-7 and V is TRBV7-8; D gene uncertain. Germline assignment: CDR1 SGHVS and CDR2 FQNEAQ. The CDR3 loop spans 17 amino acids. The V gene lost 1 base and the J gene lost 1 base, with 17 bases spanning the gap. CDR3 residues: CASSLVSSGSESYEQYF. The CDR3 DNA reads as TGTGCCAGCAGCTTAGTTTCGTCGGGCAGTGAATCCTACGAGCAGTACTTC.

The chain has TRBV20-1 and TRBJ2-5; unclear D gene. Trimming removed 3 bases from V and 4 bases from J, with 3 bases in between. Germline loops: CDR1 DFQATT, CDR2 SNEGSKA (reference sequence). The CDR3 length is 10 residues. CDR3 bases: TGCAGTGCTAGCTTAGAGACCCAGTACTTC. Its protein product is CSASLETQYF.

The chain joins TRBV18 to TRBJ1-4; D unresolved. Trimming took off 2 bases at V and 8 bases at J, with 6 bases between the two ends. Looked up from germline, CDR1 is KGHSH and CDR2 is LQKENI. This CDR3 contains 12 residues. The CDR3 region is CASSPGREKLFF. The CDR3, as DNA: TGTGCCAGCTCACCAGGTCGGGAAAAACTGTTTTTT.

The genes are TRBV7-9 and TRBJ2-7; 8 nucleotides align to TRBD1. Losses at the gene ends were 5 bases for V and 2 bases for J; bases not matched to a gene: 5. CDR3 length equals 14 residues. Per the germline V gene, CDR1 is SEHNR and CDR2 is FQNEAQ (reference sequence). The chain's CDR3 is CASSRGQGPYEQYF. For the CDR3, the DNA is TGTGCCAGCAGCCGAGGACAGGGACCCTACGAGCAGTACTTC.

The chain is built from TRBV6-5 and TRBJ1-5; 7 bases fit TRBD1. The CDR3 has 14 residues. J gave up 7 bases and V 5 bases, and 8 bases lay outside the gene matches. Germline CDR1 reads MNHEY; CDR2 reads SVGAGI. The CDR3 nucleotides read TGTGCCAGCAGTAGCCGGGACAGCATCCAGCCCCAGCATTTT. Residues: CASSSRDSIQPQHF.

The rearrangement joins TRBV7-2 to TRBJ2-1; 14 bases are a match to TRBD2. The CDR3 consists of 16 residues. Germline lookup yields CDR1 SGHTA and CDR2 FQGNSA. Germline trimming cut 1 base from V and 6 bases from J; bases unmatched to any gene: 2. This chain's CDR3 is CASSLGGTSGSNEQFF. CDR3 in DNA: TGTGCCAGCAGCTTAGGGGGGACTAGCGGGAGCAATGAGCAGTTCTTC.

This clone was detected only a few times. J is TRBJ1-1 and V is TRBV18; D gene ambiguous. Germline V CDR1 and CDR2: KGHSH, LQKENI. This CDR3 contains 18 residues. V lost 3 bases, J lost 1 base, and 21 bases lay in between. CDR3 in amino acids: CASSPAFKDVGTNTEAFF. For the CDR3, the DNA is TGTGCCAGCTCACCCGCATTCAAGGATGTCGGTACGAACACTGAAGCTTTCTTT.

The CDR3 bases are TGTGCCAGCAGCCTGGGAGGGTCCTACGAGCAGTACTTC. This gives the protein CASSLGGSYEQYF. The chain uses TRBV6-6 and TRBJ2-7; 7 bases agree with TRBD2. Trimming cost V 6 bases and J 1 base; bases outside gene matches: 3. Germline-derived CDR1 and CDR2 are MNHNY and SVGAGI (reference sequence). The CDR3 totals 13 residues.

The chain has TRBV4-1 and TRBJ2-7; D is unresolved. The V gene's germline CDR1 is MGHRA and CDR2 YSYEKL. V lost 2 bases and J lost 3, with 8 bases in between. There are 13 residues in the CDR3. The CDR3 coding sequence is TGCGCCAGCAGCCAACTTCCTCTCTACGAGCAGTACTTC. Protein product: CASSQLPLYEQYF.

V and J are TRBV5-4 and TRBJ2-7, with D maybe TRBD2 (6 bases). V was cut by 0 bases and J by 5 bases, with 15 bases left in between. CDR3 length equals 15 residues. CDR1 and CDR2 (germline): SGHNT, YYREEE (reference sequence). CDR3 coding DNA: TGTGCCAGCAGCTTGGCGGGAGCGGTGAGCCACGAGCAGTACTTC. It specifies CASSLAGAVSHEQYF.

V is TRBV7-8 and J is TRBJ2-7; 8 bases are a match to TRBD2. CDR1 SGHVS and CDR2 FQNEAQ come from the germline V gene. CDR3 length: 15 amino acids. Losses at the gene ends were 3 bases for V and 0 bases for J; bases not matched to a gene: 4. The chain's CDR3 is CASSFLAGRSYEQYF. Here the CDR3 DNA reads TGTGCCAGCAGCTTCCTAGCGGGTCGCTCCTACGAGCAGTACTTC.

The chain links TRBV27 to TRBJ2-1; 9 bases match TRBD2. This CDR3 comprises 15 residues. V trimming: 3 bases; J trimming: 4 bases; junction bases outside the gene matches: 4. The germline gives CDR1 MNHEY, CDR2 SMNVEV (reference sequence). CDR3 nucleotides: TGTGCCAGCAGTTTCAGGCTAGCGGGATACAATGAGCAGTTCTTC. Its translation is CASSFRLAGYNEQFF.

Here the CDR3 reads CASSTQRGGPDTQYF. The CDR3 region has the DNA TGTGCCAGCAGCACCCAGCGGGGGGGCCCAGATACGCAGTATTTT. The V call is TRBV2, the J call TRBJ2-3; TRBD2 matches at 10 bases. There are 15 residues in the CDR3. The V gene end was trimmed by 6 bases and the J gene end by 4 bases; junction bases not matched to a gene: 7. Germline lookup yields CDR1 SNHLY and CDR2 FYNNEI.

This clone was seen only once. The V call is TRBV5-1, the J call TRBJ1-1; D is ambiguous. The CDR3 has 14 amino acids. The germline CDR1 and CDR2 sequences are SGHRS and YFSETQ. V lost 2 bases to trimming and J lost 6 bases, with 14 bases between them. As DNA, the CDR3 is TGCGCCAGCAGCTTCGGTATGGAGATGCCTGAAGCTTTCTTT. It is translated as CASSFGMEMPEAFF.

The chain is built from TRBV29-1 and TRBJ2-1; D gene uncertain. This CDR3 region has 15 residues. V shed 7 bases and J shed 2 bases, with 18 bases lying between them. Germline CDR1 SQVTM, CDR2 ANQGSEA. For the CDR3, the DNA is TGCAGCGGAATCCTGCTAGTTTCGACCTACAATGAGCAGTTCTTC. Its translation is CSGILLVSTYNEQFF.

This clone was detected only a few times. The genes are TRBV5-1 and TRBJ2-3; 14 bases agree with TRBD2. V was pared by 2 bases and J by 1 base, with 3 bases of the junction left unmatched. The CDR3 consists of 17 residues. Germline lookup yields CDR1 SGHRS and CDR2 YFSETQ. The CDR3 is CASSFLGLAGGTDTQYF. The CDR3 DNA reads TGCGCCAGCAGCTTCCTGGGACTAGCGGGGGGCACAGATACGCAGTATTTT.